This TCR beta chain was recorded in a study of T cell responses to AZD1222 COVID-19 vaccine. Study overall: Recipients boosted at about 4 weeks or about 12 weeks are pooled. Study outcomes and limitations: Among vaccine-associated CD4 TCRs, coverage spanned spike, with dominance at 160-218 and 743-854. In the spike-specific TCR repertoire, nearly half reportedly target unmutated variant regions. Donors, mostly white British, included more females; clonal diversity was possibly underestimated.

Produced via immunoSEQ multiplex PCR; TCRdb's table is partial and in-frame only. Among under 130,000 clones listed, less than 95% were seen once. For this clone: Its antigen is unknown.

V lost 3 bases and J 7 bases, leaving 10 bases between the germline ends. The CDR3 contains 12 residues. Per the germline V gene, CDR1 is LGHDT and CDR2 is YNNKEL (reference sequence). The sequence was obtained from an adult in good health. The material was peripheral blood, obtained on day 0 of AZD1222 vaccination. The chain uses TRBV3-1 (or the pseudogene TRBV3-2) and TRBJ2-7; D is ambiguous. CDR3 DNA: TGTGCCAGCAGCCATACAAGATATGAGCAGTACTTC. Its protein is CASSHTRYEQYF.